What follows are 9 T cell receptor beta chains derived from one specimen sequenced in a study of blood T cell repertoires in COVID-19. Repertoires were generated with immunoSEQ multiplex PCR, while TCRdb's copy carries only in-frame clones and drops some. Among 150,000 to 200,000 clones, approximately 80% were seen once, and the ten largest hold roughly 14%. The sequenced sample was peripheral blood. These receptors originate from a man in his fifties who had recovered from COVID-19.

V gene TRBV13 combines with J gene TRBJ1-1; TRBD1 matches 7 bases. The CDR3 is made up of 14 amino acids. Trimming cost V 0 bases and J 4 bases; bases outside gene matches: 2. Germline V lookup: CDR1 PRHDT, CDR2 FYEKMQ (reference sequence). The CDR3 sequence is CASSLGRGFTEAFF. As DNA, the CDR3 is TGTGCCAGCAGCTTAGGCAGGGGGTTCACTGAAGCTTTCTTT.

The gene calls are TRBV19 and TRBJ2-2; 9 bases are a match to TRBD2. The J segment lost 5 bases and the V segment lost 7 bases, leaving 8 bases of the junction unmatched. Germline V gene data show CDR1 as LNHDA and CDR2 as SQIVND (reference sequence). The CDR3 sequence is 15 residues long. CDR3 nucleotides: TGTGCCAGTATTTTTAGCGGGGGTGTTACCGGGGAGCTGTTTTTT. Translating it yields CASIFSGGVTGELFF.

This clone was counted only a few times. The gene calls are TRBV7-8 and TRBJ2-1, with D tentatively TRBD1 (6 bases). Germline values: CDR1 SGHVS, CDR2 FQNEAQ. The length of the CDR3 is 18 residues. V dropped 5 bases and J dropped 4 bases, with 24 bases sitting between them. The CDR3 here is CASSNETPGTKAYNEQFF. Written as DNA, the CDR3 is TGTGCCAGCAGCAATGAAACACCCGGGACAAAAGCTTACAATGAGCAGTTCTTC.

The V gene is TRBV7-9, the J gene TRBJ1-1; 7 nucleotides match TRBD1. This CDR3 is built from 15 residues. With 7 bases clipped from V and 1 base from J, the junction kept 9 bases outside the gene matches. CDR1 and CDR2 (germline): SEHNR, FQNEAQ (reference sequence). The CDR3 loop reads CASTRGGGANTEAFF. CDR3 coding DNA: TGTGCCAGCACCCGAGGGGGCGGGGCGAACACTGAAGCTTTCTTT.

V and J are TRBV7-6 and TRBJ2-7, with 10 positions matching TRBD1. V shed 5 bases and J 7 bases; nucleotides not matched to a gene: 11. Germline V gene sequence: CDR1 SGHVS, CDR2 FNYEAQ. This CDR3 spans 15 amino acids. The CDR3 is CASSVPGQGLGEQYF. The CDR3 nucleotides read TGTGCCAGCAGCGTCCCGGGACAGGGGCTTGGTGAGCAGTACTTC.

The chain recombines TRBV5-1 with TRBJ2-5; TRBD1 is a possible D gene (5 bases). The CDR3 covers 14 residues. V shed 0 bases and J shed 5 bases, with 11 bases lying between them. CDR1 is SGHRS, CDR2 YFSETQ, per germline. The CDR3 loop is CASSLEATAETQYF. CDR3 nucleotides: TGCGCCAGCAGCTTGGAAGCGACAGCCGAGACCCAGTACTTC.

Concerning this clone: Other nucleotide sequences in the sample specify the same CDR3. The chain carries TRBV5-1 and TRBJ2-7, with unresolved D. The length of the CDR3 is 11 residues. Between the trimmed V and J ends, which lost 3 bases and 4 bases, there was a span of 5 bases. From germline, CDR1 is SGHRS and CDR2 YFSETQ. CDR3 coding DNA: TGCGCCAGCAGCTCTAATTACGAGCAGTACTTC. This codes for CASSSNYEQYF.

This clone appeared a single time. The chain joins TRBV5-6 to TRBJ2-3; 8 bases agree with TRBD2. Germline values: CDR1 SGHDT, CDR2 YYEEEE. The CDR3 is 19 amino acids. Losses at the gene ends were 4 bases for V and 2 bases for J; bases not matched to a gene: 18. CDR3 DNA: TGTGCCAGCAGCGGAGGAGCCCGGGAGGGCCCTCCGTTCACAGATACGCAGTATTTT. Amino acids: CASSGGAREGPPFTDTQYF. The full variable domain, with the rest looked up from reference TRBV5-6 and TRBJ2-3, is DAGVTQSPTHLIKTRGQQVTLRCSPKSGHDTVSWYQQALGQGPQFIFQYYEEEERQRGNFPDRFSGHQFPNYSSELNVNALLLGDSALYLCASSGGAREGPPFTDTQYFGPGTRLTVL.

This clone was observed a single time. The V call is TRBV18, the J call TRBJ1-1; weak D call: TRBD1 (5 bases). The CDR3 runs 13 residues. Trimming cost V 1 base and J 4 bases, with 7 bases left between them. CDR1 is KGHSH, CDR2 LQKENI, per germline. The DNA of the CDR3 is TGTGCCAGCTCACCACAGGGGATCACTGAAGCTTTCTTT. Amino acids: CASSPQGITEAFF.